The source of this TCR beta chain is a study of control samples from healthy donors and cancer patients. The method was immunoSEQ multiplex PCR; TCRdb's version includes in-frame clones alone and lacks a portion of them. The sample yields some 110,000 clones, 80% to 90% seen once. From germline, CDR1 is SGHDT and CDR2 YYEEEE. With V trimmed by 9 bases and J by 4 bases, 5 bases remained unmatched. The CDR3 spans 12 residues. This sequence was found in a woman aged 45 to 65 in good health. The chain employs TRBV5-6 and TRBJ2-3; 7 bases line up with TRBD2. Sample: blood. The CDR3 DNA reads TGTGCCAAAAGGGCGGGGGCAGATACGCAGTATTTT. It codes for CAKRAGADTQYF.